This entry concerns a single TCR beta chain. Its antigen is still unknown. The data were obtained in a study of cytomegalovirus exposure and HLA in healthy donors. The donors formed part of the approximately 120-subject validation cohort, distinct from the roughly 730-subject first cohort. The repertoire was sequenced with immunoSEQ multiplex PCR; TCRdb's copy has only in-frame clones and lacks some. The data show roughly 110,000 clones, 88% seen once. Findings and limits, study-wide: The tendency of first-cohort TCR clusters to co-occur in the 120 validation repertoires was the finding of a later analysis. The authors enumerated over 150 TCR beta chains as linked to cytomegalovirus. It was reported that the classifier diagnosed cytomegalovirus status with high specificity and sensitivity in both the original and validation cohorts.

With V trimmed by 3 bases and J by 6 bases, 6 bases remained unmatched. The CDR3 covers 15 residues. Germline V gives CDR1 LNHNV, CDR2 YYDKDF (reference sequence). This rearrangement joins TRBV15 to TRBJ2-1; TRBD1 matches 9 bases. The sample comprised PBMCs. This TCR was recovered from a woman younger than 35 in good health and CMV-seropositive. The CDR3 DNA sequence: TGTGCCACCAGCAGGCGACAGGGGGTAGGCAATGAGCAGTTCTTC. Amino acid sequence: CATSRRQGVGNEQFF.